The rows below give T cell receptor beta chains drawn from one sample of a study of cytomegalovirus exposure and HLA in healthy donors. TCRdb's table, derived via immunoSEQ multiplex PCR, lists solely in-frame clones and lacks some. The data contain 100,000 to 150,000 clones, 65% to 80% of them singletons. Sequenced sample: PBMCs. The receptors originated from a woman between 35 and 50 years old in good health and CMV-seronegative. Each CDR3 is given with its conserved first and last residue. Fields, in order: J gene, D gene, clone size, V gene, CDR3 length, CDR3 protein, CDR3 DNA. D genes are given only for firm matches. A row's size may be missing; if present it is once, few, many or a size class.

>TRBJ1-4|NA|NA|TRBV7-6|18
CASSLAYGGSWTNEKLFF
TGTGCCAGCAGCTTAGCGTACGGAGGGTCGTGGACTAATGAAAAACTGTTTTTT
>TRBJ1-6|NA|NA|TRBV6-5|16
CASSYSGVTDNSPLHF
TGTGCCAGCAGTTACTCCGGGGTTACAGATAATTCACCCCTCCACTTT
>TRBJ2-4|TRBD2|NA|TRBV5-1|15
CASSLVPGGWDIQYF
TGCGCCAGCAGCTTGGTTCCGGGGGGTTGGGACATTCAGTACTTC
>TRBJ1-5|TRBD1|NA|TRBV28|15
CASSPGQGIGQPQHF
TGTGCCAGCAGTCCGGGACAGGGTATAGGTCAGCCCCAGCATTTT
>TRBJ2-6|NA|NA|TRBV6-4|15
CASSEQGSGANGLTF
TGTGCCAGCAGTGAACAGGGCTCTGGGGCCAACGGCCTGACTTTC
>TRBJ2-7|TRBD1|NA|TRBV5-1|14
CASSLGQGVDEQYF
TGCGCCAGCAGCTTGGGACAGGGGGTGGACGAGCAGTACTTC
>TRBJ2-3|NA|NA|TRBV2|17
CASSEFGRWTGTDTQYF
TGTGCCAGCAGTGAATTTGGCAGGTGGACAGGCACAGATACGCAGTATTTT
>TRBJ2-7|TRBD2|NA|TRBV7-2|13
CASSSTSAYEQYF
TGTGCCAGCAGCTCTACTAGCGCCTACGAGCAGTACTTC
>TRBJ1-5|NA|NA|TRBV5-1|15
CASSLVGGPDQPQHF
TGCGCCAGCAGCTTGGTTGGAGGGCCAGATCAGCCCCAGCATTTT
>TRBJ2-2|NA|once|TRBV27|13
CASSSGEAGELFF
TGTGCCAGCAGTTCCGGAGAGGCCGGGGAGCTGTTTTTT
>TRBJ2-3|TRBD2|NA|TRBV29-1|15
CSVAGGRTSTDTQYF
TGCAGCGTTGCGGGGGGACGAACTAGCACAGATACGCAGTATTTT
>TRBJ2-7|TRBD1|NA|TRBV5-1|12
CASSQGQREQYF
TGCGCCAGCAGCCAGGGACAGCGCGAGCAGTACTTC
>TRBJ2-5|NA|NA|TRBV5-8|14
CASSPYEREETQYF
TGTGCCAGCAGTCCATACGAGAGGGAAGAGACCCAGTACTTC
>TRBJ1-1|NA|NA|TRBV29-1|13
CSSPGQGNTEAFF
TGCAGCTCCCCGGGCCAGGGGAACACTGAAGCTTTCTTT
>TRBJ1-4|NA|NA|TRBV27|15
CASSLSWQINEKLFF
TGTGCCAGCAGTTTATCATGGCAGATTAATGAAAAACTGTTTTTT
>TRBJ2-2|TRBD2|NA|TRBV11-2|16
CASSLRAGGNTGELFF
TGTGCCAGCAGCTTAAGGGCGGGGGGTAACACCGGGGAGCTGTTTTTT
>TRBJ2-1|TRBD2|NA|TRBV27|16
CASRPTGLAGYNEQFF
TGTGCCAGCAGACCGACGGGACTAGCGGGGTACAATGAGCAGTTCTTC
>TRBJ1-2|NA|NA|TRBV7-8|13
CASSFTGNSGYTF
TGTGCCAGCAGCTTCACAGGGAATTCTGGCTACACCTTC
>TRBJ2-7|NA|NA|TRBV15|12
CATSRDTYEQYF
TGTGCCACCAGCAGAGATACCTACGAGCAGTACTTC
>TRBJ2-2|NA|NA|TRBV5-4|17
CASSYLQSLGVPGELFF
TGTGCCAGCAGCTATCTACAGAGCCTAGGGGTCCCCGGGGAGCTGTTTTTT
>TRBJ1-4|TRBD1|few|TRBV5-1|15
CASSLTGAANEKLFF
TGCGCCAGCAGCTTGACAGGGGCGGCTAATGAAAAACTGTTTTTT
>TRBJ2-7|TRBD1|NA|TRBV11-2|16
CASSPMSGQGIHEQYF
TGTGCCAGCAGCCCGATGTCCGGACAGGGGATCCACGAGCAGTACTTC
>TRBJ2-4|TRBD2|NA|TRBV14|16
CASSQAAWASGNIQYF
TGTGCCAGCAGCCAAGCCGCGTGGGCTAGCGGAAACATTCAGTACTTC
>TRBJ2-3|TRBD2|NA|TRBV27|15
CASSTSGRARDTQYF
TGTGCCAGCAGCACTAGCGGGAGGGCCAGAGATACGCAGTATTTT
>TRBJ2-7|NA|few|TRBV30|16
CAWSTLRDFQSYEQYF
TGTGCCTGGAGCACCCTCCGGGACTTCCAATCCTACGAGCAGTACTTC
>TRBJ2-2|TRBD2|NA|TRBV5-1|14
CASSGTSGTGELFF
TGCGCCAGCAGCGGGACTAGCGGGACCGGGGAGCTGTTTTTT
>TRBJ1-6|TRBD1|once|TRBV27|14
CATGSGQGGHSLHF
TGTGCCACGGGTTCGGGACAGGGGGGCCATAGCCTCCACTTT
>TRBJ1-5|TRBD1|NA|TRBV19|15
CASGRWGTGNQPQHF
TGTGCCAGTGGAAGGTGGGGGACAGGGAATCAGCCCCAGCATTTT
>TRBJ2-3|TRBD2|NA|TRBV7-8|17
CASSLLGTSGTWGTQYF
TGTGCCAGCAGCTTACTCGGGACTAGCGGGACCTGGGGTACGCAGTATTTT
>TRBJ2-7|NA|NA|TRBV6-1|13
CASSAQGVNEQYF
TGTGCCAGCAGTGCACAGGGAGTCAACGAGCAGTACTTC
>TRBJ2-7|NA|few|TRBV6-6|13
CASSGDTPYEQYF
TGTGCCAGCAGTGGGGACACGCCCTACGAGCAGTACTTC
>TRBJ1-3|NA|once|TRBV7-9|16
CASSLDPSGAGNTIYF
TGTGCCAGCAGCTTGGATCCTTCAGGGGCTGGAAACACCATATATTTT
>TRBJ1-2|NA|NA|TRBV14|15
CASSQVAGSGYGYTF
TGTGCCAGCAGCCAAGTAGCAGGGTCCGGCTATGGCTACACCTTC
>TRBJ2-2|TRBD2|NA|TRBV5-1|15
CASSSTTGGTGELFF
TGCGCCAGCAGCAGTACAACGGGAGGCACCGGGGAGCTGTTTTTT
>TRBJ2-5|TRBD2|NA|TRBV5-1|17
CASSLLWASGDQETQYF
TGCGCCAGCAGCCTCCTTTGGGCTAGCGGGGACCAAGAGACCCAGTACTTC
>TRBJ2-1|NA|NA|TRBV2|14
CASDGRQAYNEQFF
TGTGCCAGCGACGGCAGGCAGGCCTACAATGAGCAGTTCTTC
>TRBJ2-1|NA|NA|TRBV6-1|14
CASSDVSSYNEQFF
TGTGCCAGCAGTGATGTTAGTTCCTACAATGAGCAGTTCTTC
>TRBJ1-1|NA|NA|TRBV2|13
CASSGLLNTEAFF
TGTGCCAGCAGTGGGCTTCTGAACACTGAAGCTTTCTTT
>TRBJ2-1|NA|NA|TRBV5-1|16
CASSPGGRSGNNEQFF
TGCGCCAGCAGCCCGGGGGGCCGAAGCGGCAACAATGAGCAGTTCTTC
>TRBJ1-5|NA|NA|TRBV19|13
CATSWAAGEPQHF
TGTGCCACTTCCTGGGCCGCCGGGGAGCCCCAGCATTTT
>TRBJ2-3|NA|many|TRBV19|13
CASSIQSTDTQYF
TGTGCCAGTAGTATACAAAGCACAGATACGCAGTATTTT
>TRBJ2-4|NA|few|TRBV5-1|12
CASRSPGDSQYF
TGCGCCAGCAGGAGTCCGGGGGACAGTCAGTACTTC
>TRBJ2-1|TRBD2|few|TRBV6-4|16
CASSEGEGQGNNEQFF
TGTGCCAGCAGTGAAGGGGAGGGGCAGGGAAACAATGAGCAGTTCTTC
>TRBJ1-5|TRBD1|NA|TRBV29-1|13
CSVRDSTNQPQHF
TGCAGCGTGCGGGACAGCACAAATCAGCCCCAGCATTTT
>TRBJ2-2|TRBD1|NA|TRBV30|14
CAFDRGQYTGELFF
TGTGCCTTTGACAGGGGGCAGTACACCGGGGAGCTGTTTTTT
>TRBJ1-1|TRBD1|NA|TRBV27|14
CASSRFGTVTEAFF
TGTGCCAGCAGCCGATTCGGGACAGTCACTGAAGCTTTCTTT
>TRBJ2-5|TRBD2|few|TRBV5-8|16
CASSLWTSGGRETQYF
TGTGCCAGCAGCCTGTGGACTAGCGGGGGGAGAGAGACCCAGTACTTC
>TRBJ1-4|NA|NA|TRBV9|13
CASSPGGNEKLFF
TGTGCCAGCAGCCCAGGTGGGAATGAAAAACTGTTTTTT
>TRBJ2-3|NA|NA|TRBV5-8|16
CASSTFVGASTDTQYF
TGTGCCAGCAGCACCTTTGTGGGGGCTAGCACAGATACGCAGTATTTT
>TRBJ1-2|NA|once|TRBV5-1|15
CASSLDRGLGYGYTF
TGCGCCAGCAGCTTGGATCGAGGGTTAGGGTATGGCTACACCTTC
>TRBJ2-7|NA|NA|TRBV14|14
CASSQEFLSYEQYF
TGTGCCAGCAGCCAAGAGTTCCTCTCCTACGAGCAGTACTTC
>TRBJ2-7|TRBD1|few|TRBV5-1|16
CASSLGGGQGLDEQYF
TGCGCCAGCAGCTTGGGGGGGGGACAGGGTCTGGACGAGCAGTACTTC
>TRBJ2-7|TRBD1|NA|TRBV27|16
CASSPHGTGPTYEQYF
TGTGCCAGCAGTCCACACGGGACAGGGCCGACCTACGAGCAGTACTTC